These 24 T cell receptor beta chains originate from one sample sequenced in a study of lymphopenia after photon versus proton radiotherapy (dated 2019 in TCRdb). Library creation used the immunoSEQ multiplex PCR assay. Entries here come from immuneACCESS through TCRdb and include only in-frame sequences with V and J called. Some clones fail to appear in such tables; in the studies checked, an unresolved V gene covers under half of the shortfall, and the cause of the remainder is unknown. The sample yields about 42,000 clones; around four fifths were counted once. The ten biggest clones cover over 20% of the sample. Sequencing used peripheral blood, obtained from a patient treated with proton-based radiotherapy. Receptor source: a woman in her 70s with pancreatic cancer.

The chain uses TRBV2 and TRBJ1-2; possibly TRBD1 for D (5 bases). Trimming pared 3 bases from V and 8 bases from J, leaving 22 bases between. Per germline, CDR1 SNHLY and CDR2 FYNNEI. The CDR3 runs 16 residues. CDR3 nucleotides: TGTGCCAGCAGTGATAAGGCTGGGACGGCGCCCTGGGGCTACACCTTC. This codes for CASSDKAGTAPWGYTF.

The gene calls are TRBV18 and TRBJ2-3; 9 bases align to TRBD1. The germline V gene encodes CDR1 KGHSH and CDR2 LQKENI. There are 13 residues in the CDR3. V shed 3 bases and J 6 bases; nucleotides not matched to a gene: 1. CDR3 region: CASSPGQGDTQYF. CDR3 DNA sequence: TGTGCCAGCTCACCCGGACAGGGGGATACGCAGTATTTT.

The J gene is TRBJ2-3, the V gene TRBV28, with 14 nucleotides matching TRBD2. Looked up from germline, CDR1 is MDHEN and CDR2 is SYDVKM. There are 14 residues in the CDR3. Trimming at V came to 7 bases and at J to 5 bases, leaving 2 bases not matched to a gene. The CDR3 coding sequence is TGTGCCAGCACGGGGACTAGCGGGAGAGATACGCAGTATTTT. Its translation is CASTGTSGRDTQYF.

The chain recombines TRBV9 with TRBJ2-1, with D perhaps TRBD2 (6 bases). CDR3 size: 15 residues. V shed 1 base and J shed 2 bases, with 10 bases lying between them. Germline values: CDR1 SGDLS, CDR2 YYNGEE. CDR3 DNA sequence: TGTGCCAGCAGCGTAACTAGCTCGCCCTACAATGAGCAGTTCTTC. This codes for CASSVTSSPYNEQFF. The full variable domain, in which reference TRBV9 and TRBJ2-1 provide the parts outside the CDR3, is DSGVTQTPKHLITATGQRVTLRCSPRSGDLSVYWYQQSLDQGLQFLIQYYNGEERAKGNILERFSAQQFPDLHSELNLSSLELGDSALYFCASSVTSSPYNEQFFGPGTRLTVL.

This rearrangement joins TRBV2 to TRBJ2-7; D uncertain. This CDR3 comprises 14 residues. Between the trimmed V and J ends, which lost 3 bases and 3 bases, there was a span of 12 bases. Germline V gene sequence: CDR1 SNHLY, CDR2 FYNNEI. As DNA, the CDR3 is TGTGCCAGCAGTGATCGGCAGAGAGGCTACGAGCAGTACTTC. Translated: CASSDRQRGYEQYF.

The CDR3 sequence is CASRPPGGANYGYTF. CDR3 nucleotide sequence: TGTGCCAGCAGACCCCCGGGTGGAGCTAACTATGGCTACACCTTC. V usage is TRBV6-5 and J usage is TRBJ1-2; D is unclear. Trimming left V 6 bases short and J 0 bases short, with 14 bases between. The germline gives CDR1 MNHEY, CDR2 SVGAGI. CDR3 length equals 15 residues.

The chain combines TRBV27 with TRBJ2-1, with TRBD2 matching over 8 bases. The CDR3 contains 19 residues. Germline V gives CDR1 MNHEY, CDR2 SMNVEV (reference sequence). The junction had 18 bases not matched to a gene; V was cut back by 0 bases and J by 8 bases. For the CDR3, the DNA is TGTGCCAGCAGTTTATCCGGCGGGAGAGCGGGGGCAAAAAGCGATGAGCAGTTCTTC. Amino acid sequence: CASSLSGGRAGAKSDEQFF.

V gene TRBV7-8 combines with J gene TRBJ1-1; no definite D call. The CDR3 runs 16 residues. Between the trimmed V and J ends, which lost 3 bases and 1 base, there was a span of 15 bases. CDR1 is SGHVS and CDR2 is FQNEAQ in the germline V gene. In nucleotides, the CDR3 is TGTGCCAGCAGCTTGAGGCGAGAGCTCGGGAACACTGAAGCTTTCTTT. This encodes CASSLRRELGNTEAFF.

J is TRBJ2-7 and V is TRBV29-1; perhaps TRBD2 as D (6 bases). Germline V CDR1 and CDR2: SQVTM, ANQGSEA. CDR3 length equals 13 residues. V lost 6 bases and J 2 bases, leaving 14 bases between the germline ends. Written as DNA, the CDR3 is TGCAGCGTGTCGACATGGAGGGCCTACGAGCAGTACTTC. This encodes CSVSTWRAYEQYF.

CDR3 residues: CASSPPLDTQYF. For the CDR3, the DNA is TGTGCCAGCAGCCCTCCTCTGGATACGCAGTATTTT. This chain connects TRBV7-2 to TRBJ2-3; D call uncertain. Trimming cost V 5 bases and J 6 bases, with 9 bases left between them. From germline, CDR1 is SGHTA and CDR2 FQGNSA. CDR3 length: 12 residues.

The chain recombines TRBV11-2 with TRBJ2-5; TRBD2 matches at 8 bases. The CDR3 is 16 amino acids. Germline V CDR1 and CDR2: SGHAT, FQNNGV. The V and J ends lost 1 base and 1 base, in that order; junction bases with no gene match: 5. CDR3: CASSLGPAGAQETQYF. The CDR3 region has the DNA TGTGCCAGCAGCTTAGGTCCAGCGGGGGCCCAAGAGACCCAGTACTTC.

The gene calls are TRBV19 and TRBJ1-2, with D perhaps TRBD1 (5 bases). Germline V gene data show CDR1 as LNHDA and CDR2 as SQIVND (reference sequence). V lost 5 bases to trimming and J lost 7 bases, with 17 bases between them. This CDR3 region has 14 residues. Here the CDR3 reads CASSSGARRGGYTF. The CDR3 coding sequence is TGTGCCAGTAGTTCCGGGGCCCGACGGGGTGGCTACACCTTC.

The chain carries TRBV19 and TRBJ1-1; a possible D gene is TRBD1 (6 bases). The V gene lost 7 bases and the J gene lost 1 base, with 13 bases spanning the gap. There are 14 residues in the CDR3. Germline CDR1 LNHDA, CDR2 SQIVND (reference sequence). The CDR3 DNA reads TGTGCCAGTACCGCGGACAGAACGAACACTGAAGCTTTCTTT. Protein sequence: CASTADRTNTEAFF.

This chain links TRBV19 with TRBJ2-3, with 8 bases aligning to TRBD1. CDR1 is LNHDA, CDR2 SQIVND, per germline (reference sequence). The CDR3 is made up of 15 amino acids. J was trimmed by 2 bases and V by 6 bases; bases with no gene match: 7. For the CDR3, the DNA is TGTGCCAGTAGCTTACAGGGGGATCTCACAGATACGCAGTATTTT. Its translation is CASSLQGDLTDTQYF.

In this sample, this clone turned up once. V usage is TRBV5-1 and J usage is TRBJ2-3, with D unclear. CDR1 and CDR2 (germline): SGHRS, YFSETQ. V shed 4 bases and J shed 6 bases, with 15 bases lying between them. The CDR3 extends over 14 amino acids. The CDR3 region is CASSLNHPGDTQYF. CDR3 DNA: TGCGCCAGCAGCCTAAACCATCCGGGTGATACGCAGTATTTT. Full variable domain (rest looked up from reference TRBV5-1 and TRBJ2-3): KAGVTQTPRYLIKTRGQQVTLSCSPISGHRSVSWYQQTPGQGLQFLFEYFSETQRNKGNFPGRFSGRQFSNSRSEMNVSTLELGDSALYLCASSLNHPGDTQYFGPGTRLTVL.

V is TRBV4-3 and J is TRBJ1-2; tentatively, D is TRBD1 (6 bases). The CDR3 runs to 17 residues. Trimming removed 3 bases from V and 4 bases from J, with 21 bases in between. Germline CDR1 LGHNA, CDR2 YSLEER. DNA of the CDR3: TGCGCCAGCAGCCATCTCCCTGCGACGGGGGCGATCTATGGCTACACCTTC. This sequence encodes CASSHLPATGAIYGYTF.

The chain combines TRBV13 with TRBJ2-5, with a tentative D call TRBD2 (5 bases). V was shortened by 8 bases and J by 5 bases, with 15 bases between the two germline ends. CDR3 length equals 13 residues. Germline V lookup: CDR1 PRHDT, CDR2 FYEKMQ (reference sequence). CDR3 protein: CASGSSHGETQYF. CDR3 bases: TGTGCCAGCGGATCTAGCCATGGGGAGACCCAGTACTTC.

This chain connects TRBV28 to TRBJ2-3, with TRBD1 matching 9 bases. Germline V gives CDR1 MDHEN, CDR2 SYDVKM. Trimming cost V 3 bases and J 4 bases; bases outside gene matches: 5. The CDR3 sequence is 15 residues long. As DNA, the CDR3 is TGTGCCAGCAGTTTGGGACAGGGCGGCGCAGATACGCAGTATTTT. It encodes CASSLGQGGADTQYF.

The chain links TRBV6-5 to TRBJ2-1; TRBD2 agrees at 7 bases. CDR3 length: 15 amino acids. Trimming cost V 6 bases and J 1 base; bases outside gene matches: 6. The germline CDR1 and CDR2 sequences are MNHEY and SVGAGI. The CDR3 DNA reads TGTGCCAGCAGCAGCCCTAGCGGATCCTACAATGAGCAGTTCTTC. Amino acids: CASSSPSGSYNEQFF.

J is TRBJ1-6 and V is TRBV15, with D possibly matching TRBD1 (5 bases). CDR3 length: 13 residues. Between the trimmed V and J ends, which lost 0 bases and 10 bases, there was a span of 7 bases. CDR1 and CDR2 (germline): LNHNV, YYDKDF (reference sequence). The CDR3 coding sequence is TGTGCCACCAGCAGAGATGGACAATCACCCCTCCACTTT. Translating gives CATSRDGQSPLHF.

The chain links TRBV27 to TRBJ1-4; possibly TRBD1 for D (5 bases). The CDR3 has 13 amino acids. Germline V lookup: CDR1 MNHEY, CDR2 SMNVEV (reference sequence). Trimming pared 6 bases from V and 8 bases from J, leaving 13 bases between. This CDR3 reads CASRWGLGEKLFF. The CDR3 nucleotides are TGTGCCAGCAGGTGGGGACTCGGGGAAAAACTGTTTTTT.

V and J are TRBV6-1 and TRBJ1-3, with D tentatively TRBD1 (5 bases). Trimming cost V 0 bases and J 1 base, with 13 bases left between them. The CDR3 consists of 17 residues. Germline assignment: CDR1 MNHNS and CDR2 SASEGT. The CDR3 region is CASSEAEGGGSGNTIYF. Written as DNA, the CDR3 is TGTGCCAGCAGTGAAGCCGAAGGCGGGGGATCTGGAAACACCATATATTTT.

The V call is TRBV12-5, the J call TRBJ1-3; the D is unclear. The CDR3 runs to 14 residues. CDR1 LGHNT and CDR2 FRNRAP come from the germline V gene. V lost 2 bases and J lost 3, with 8 bases in between. The CDR3 region has the DNA TGTGCTAGTGGTTTGCCACGACTTGGAAACACCATATATTTT. Residues: CASGLPRLGNTIYF.

A single count supports this clone. The V and J genes are TRBV7-3 and TRBJ2-7; D uncertain. The CDR3 contains 14 residues. Trimming shortened V by 2 bases and J by 4 bases, and 12 bases separated the two germline ends. The germline gives CDR1 SGHTA, CDR2 FQGTGA. CDR3 in amino acids: CASSLVALGYEQYF. The CDR3 DNA reads TGTGCCAGCAGCTTAGTCGCTCTTGGGTACGAGCAGTACTTC.